This T cell receptor (beta chain) was documented in a study of cytomegalovirus exposure and HLA in healthy donors. On the study more broadly: The same platform was used for the 90 to 150 validation repertoires and the roughly 700 first-cohort repertoires, a later analysis reported.

Separate from the roughly 700-subject first cohort was the approximately 130-subject validation cohort, to which the donors belonged. Study conclusions and caveats: Cytomegalovirus association was listed for about 170 TCR beta chains. Reports showed the classifier diagnosing cytomegalovirus status with high specificity and sensitivity.

Of note for this clone: Its target is unknown.

Per the germline V gene, CDR1 is MDHEN and CDR2 is SYDVKM. Trimming removed 6 bases at V and 3 bases at J, with 14 bases between. The CDR3 is 14 residues long. Method: immunoSEQ multiplex PCR; TCRdb's copy keeps in-frame clones and lacks some. This table holds more than 250,000 clones, around 91% found once. The chain carries TRBV28 and TRBJ1-1, with no clear D. This sequence was found in a woman aged 25 to 39 in good health and CMV-seronegative. The sequencing sample was made of PBMCs. The CDR3 DNA reads TGTGCCAGCAGCCCCTTGTCCACCTACACTGAAGCTTTCTTT. It codes for CASSPLSTYTEAFF.